This TCR beta chain was sequenced for a study of CD4 T cells in relation to SARS-CoV-2 and coronaviruses. At the level of the study: ViraFEST: approximately nine-day antigen culture of PBMCs, then TCR beta CDR3 sequencing. The negative reference was HIV-1 Nef peptide pool or peptide-free culture. The HLA restriction of the shared crossreactive spike epitopes was mapped.

Before the COVID-19 pandemic, during about 2011-2019, CD4+ T cells were taken from unexposed donors. After about 10 days of culture, CD4+ T cells were isolated. Unexposed-donor CD4+ T cells were probed with SARS-CoV-2 S/N and four cold-coronavirus spikes, cells permitting. Profiling relied on immunoSEQ multiplex PCR, and the TCRdb table lists in-frame clones only, not all of them. The sample has about 29,000 clones; about 75% are singletons. In the case of this clone: Its specificity is not known.

This receptor was identified in a human donor in good health. Material: CD4+ T cells from PBMCs, cultured in vitro.

This CDR3 is CASSLEGQGAPGANVLTF. CDR3 nucleotide sequence: TGCGCCAGCAGCTTGGAGGGACAGGGGGCGCCTGGGGCCAACGTCCTGACTTTC. V gene TRBV5-1 combines with J gene TRBJ2-6; 12 positions match TRBD1. J lost 2 bases, V lost 0 bases, and 3 bases had no gene match. Germline V gene lookup returns CDR1 SGHRS and CDR2 YFSETQ. The length of the CDR3 is 18 residues.